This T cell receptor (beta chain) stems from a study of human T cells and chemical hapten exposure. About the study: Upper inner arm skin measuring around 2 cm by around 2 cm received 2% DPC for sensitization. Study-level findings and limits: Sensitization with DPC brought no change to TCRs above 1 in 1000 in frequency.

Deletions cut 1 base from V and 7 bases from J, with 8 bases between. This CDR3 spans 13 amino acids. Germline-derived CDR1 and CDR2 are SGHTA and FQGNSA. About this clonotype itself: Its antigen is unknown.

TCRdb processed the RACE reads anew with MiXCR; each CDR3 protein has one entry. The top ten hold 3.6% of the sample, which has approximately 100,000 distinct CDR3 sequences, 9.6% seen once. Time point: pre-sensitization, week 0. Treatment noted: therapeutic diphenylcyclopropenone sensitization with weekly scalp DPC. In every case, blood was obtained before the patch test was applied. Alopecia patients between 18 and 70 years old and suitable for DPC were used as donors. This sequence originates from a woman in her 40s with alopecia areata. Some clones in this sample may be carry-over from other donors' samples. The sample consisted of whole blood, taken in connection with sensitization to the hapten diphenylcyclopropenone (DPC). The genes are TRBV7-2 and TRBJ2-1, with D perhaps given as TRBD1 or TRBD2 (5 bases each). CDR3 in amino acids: CASSLVWGNEQFF. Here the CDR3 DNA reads TGTGCCAGCAGCTTAGTATGGGGGAATGAGCAGTTCTTC.